One and the same sample provided the 32 T cell receptor beta chains below, sequenced in a study of CD8 T cells in Susac syndrome. After extraction with the RNeasy kit, 0.5 to 1 ug of the RNA was reverse transcribed using random hexamers. TCRdb reprocessed the immunoSEQ multiplex PCR reads with MiXCR, giving one entry per CDR3 protein. The sample holds around 180,000 distinct CDR3 sequences, roughly 96% seen once. The sample comprised CD8+ T cells from PBMCs. The receptors derive from a human donor with multiple sclerosis.

A single count supports this clonotype. The CDR3 is CASSLAPSTGELFF. The CDR3 DNA follows: TGTGCCAGCAGCTTAGCCCCCTCCACCGGGGAGCTGTTTTTT. The V gene is TRBV13, the J gene TRBJ2-2; D remains ambiguous. The V end was cut by 1 base, the J end by 4 bases, with 7 bases between. Germline V lookup: CDR1 PRHDT, CDR2 FYEKMQ (reference sequence). CDR3 length equals 14 residues.

The chain couples TRBV2 to TRBJ2-1; D call uncertain. The CDR3 consists of 14 residues. Per germline, CDR1 SNHLY and CDR2 FYNNEI. V was trimmed by 8 bases and J by 7 bases, leaving 18 bases between them. CDR3 amino acids: CASLSLRGRNEQFF. The CDR3, as DNA: TGTGCCAGCCTCAGCTTAAGAGGTAGGAATGAGCAGTTCTTC.

This chain uses TRBV5-1 with TRBJ2-1; possibly TRBD1 or TRBD2 for D (6 bases each). Germline V lookup: CDR1 SGHRS, CDR2 YFSETQ. V gave up 3 bases and J gave up 6 bases, with 22 bases separating them. The CDR3 covers 17 residues. CDR3 in amino acids: CASSSWDIRLVGNEQFF. DNA for the CDR3: TGCGCCAGCAGCTCTTGGGACATTCGACTAGTCGGCAATGAGCAGTTCTTC.

This clonotype was detected only once. The CDR3 spells CASSSTPGRVLSINEKLFF. The DNA for the CDR3 is TGTGCCAGCAGTTCCACTCCCGGGCGTGTCCTAAGTATTAATGAAAAACTGTTTTTT. This chain joins TRBV6-5 and TRBJ1-4; no definite D call. With 4 bases removed from V and 4 bases from J, the gap between germline ends came to 25 bases. The germline gives CDR1 MNHEY, CDR2 SVGAGI. The CDR3 contains 19 residues.

The chain is built from TRBV20-1 and TRBJ1-1; 7 bases line up with TRBD1. Germline V lookup: CDR1 DFQATT, CDR2 SNEGSKA (reference sequence). CDR3 length: 13 residues. After removal of 3 bases from V and 7 bases from J, the junction contained 8 bases not matched to a gene. The CDR3 is CSASRQGVGEAFF. CDR3 nucleotides: TGCAGTGCTAGCCGCCAGGGGGTCGGTGAAGCTTTCTTT.

V usage is TRBV9 and J usage is TRBJ2-5; 12 bases fit TRBD2. Losses at the gene ends were 3 bases for V and 4 bases for J; bases not matched to a gene: 4. Germline loops: CDR1 SGDLS, CDR2 YYNGEE. The CDR3 is made up of 15 amino acids. The CDR3 loop reads CASSDGLAGIETQYF. The CDR3 DNA sequence: TGTGCCAGCAGCGACGGACTAGCGGGGATAGAGACCCAGTACTTC.

The chain couples TRBV29-1 to TRBJ2-1, with D possibly called TRBD1 or TRBD2 (5 bases each). V was shortened by 7 bases and J by 4 bases, with 14 bases between the two germline ends. CDR1 and CDR2 (germline): SQVTM, ANQGSEA. CDR3 length equals 13 residues. The chain's CDR3 is CSAPVGVYNEQFF. The CDR3 region has the DNA TGCAGCGCTCCCGTGGGGGTTTACAATGAGCAGTTCTTC.

This chain uses TRBV4-1 with TRBJ2-7; 9 bases line up with TRBD1. J was trimmed by 6 bases and V by 0 bases; bases with no gene match: 6. This CDR3 has 15 residues. Germline V CDR1 and CDR2: MGHRA, YSYEKL. The DNA of the CDR3 is TGCGCCAGCAGCCAAGATCAGGGACAGGGTGCCGAGCAGTACTTC. As protein: CASSQDQGQGAEQYF.

The J gene is TRBJ2-5, the V gene TRBV27; 7 bases line up with TRBD1. The CDR3 covers 13 residues. CDR1 is MNHEY, CDR2 SMNVEV, per germline (reference sequence). J gave up 4 bases and V 9 bases, and 8 bases lay outside the gene matches. The DNA for the CDR3 is TGTGCCAGTTCTCCAGGGACAGTAGAGACCCAGTACTTC. This codes for CASSPGTVETQYF.

The rearrangement links TRBV6-6 to TRBJ2-1; D is possibly TRBD2 (5 bases). The germline gives CDR1 MNHNY, CDR2 SVGAGI (reference sequence). The CDR3 spans 14 residues. Trimming cost V 5 bases and J 6 bases, with 14 bases left between them. The CDR3 DNA reads TGTGCCAGCAGTCCCTTCGACTACACCAATGAGCAGTTCTTC. It specifies CASSPFDYTNEQFF.

This rearrangement joins TRBV20-1 to TRBJ1-1; D gene unclear. Trimming shortened V by 5 bases and J by 1 base, and 23 bases separated the two germline ends. In germline, CDR1 is DFQATT, CDR2 SNEGSKA (reference sequence). This CDR3 contains 17 residues. The CDR3 region is CSASSNWALEPNTEAFF. DNA for the CDR3: TGCAGTGCTTCATCTAATTGGGCACTAGAGCCGAACACTGAAGCTTTCTTT.

V usage is TRBV12-3 or TRBV12-4 and J usage is TRBJ2-1; D is ambiguous. The CDR3 length is 12 residues. V shed 7 bases and J shed 9 bases, with 13 bases lying between them. This CDR3 reads CASTPSRVEQFF. The CDR3 region has the DNA TGTGCCAGCACCCCCTCCCGCGTTGAGCAGTTCTTC.

This rearrangement joins TRBV20-1 to TRBJ2-2; 7 bases line up with TRBD1. The length of the CDR3 is 13 residues. CDR1 is DFQATT and CDR2 is SNEGSKA in the germline V gene (reference sequence). J gave up 2 bases and V 6 bases, and 3 bases lay outside the gene matches. The chain's CDR3 is CSATGPNTGELFF. The CDR3, as DNA: TGCAGTGCGACAGGGCCCAACACCGGGGAGCTGTTTTTT.

This chain uses TRBV4-2 with TRBJ1-6, with 10 bases lining up with TRBD1. J lost 9 bases, V lost 1 base, and 3 bases had no gene match. CDR3 length: 15 amino acids. Germline CDR1 LGHNA, CDR2 YNFKEQ. CDR3 region: CASSQVGTGVSPLHF. In DNA, the CDR3 is TGTGCCAGCAGCCAAGTGGGGACAGGGGTTTCACCCCTCCACTTT.

This chain connects TRBV29-1 to TRBJ2-5; 9 bases are a match to TRBD1. This CDR3 has 16 residues. The V gene's germline CDR1 is SQVTM and CDR2 ANQGSEA. J lost 5 bases, V lost 8 bases, and 18 bases had no gene match. CDR3 protein: CSPPPGQGRSGETQYF. In DNA form, the CDR3 reads TGCAGCCCCCCCCCGGGACAGGGAAGGTCTGGGGAGACCCAGTACTTC.

The chain links TRBV20-1 to TRBJ2-3; possible D gene TRBD2, 6 bases. Trimming shortened V by 0 bases and J by 2 bases, and 15 bases separated the two germline ends. This CDR3 comprises 16 residues. Germline values: CDR1 DFQATT, CDR2 SNEGSKA (reference sequence). The CDR3 loop is CSARDGFGGFTDTQYF. As DNA, the CDR3 is TGCAGTGCTAGAGATGGGTTCGGGGGATTCACAGATACGCAGTATTTT.

J is TRBJ2-2 and V is TRBV7-9; D ambiguous. CDR3 length: 12 residues. V lost 3 bases, J lost 6 bases, and 5 bases lay in between. Germline values: CDR1 SEHNR, CDR2 FQNEAQ (reference sequence). CDR3 DNA: TGTGCCAGCAGCTTTGAACCCGGGGAGCTGTTTTTT. Translating it yields CASSFEPGELFF.

The chain uses TRBV12-3 or TRBV12-4 and TRBJ2-4; D gene unclear. The CDR3 extends over 14 amino acids. V dropped 3 bases and J dropped 0 bases, with 6 bases sitting between them. The CDR3 coding sequence is TGTGCCAGCAGTTTTGTGTTAGCCAAAAACATTCAGTACTTC. Protein: CASSFVLAKNIQYF.

The chain combines TRBV29-1 with TRBJ1-2, with D tentatively TRBD1 (5 bases). CDR3 length: 15 residues. Trimming removed 4 bases at V and 1 base at J, with 16 bases between. Germline CDR1 is SQVTM and CDR2 is ANQGSEA. The CDR3: CSVVGRAPINYGYTF. The CDR3, as DNA: TGCAGCGTTGTTGGCAGGGCCCCGATTAACTATGGCTACACCTTC.

The chain uses TRBV29-1 and TRBJ1-2; D uncertain. Germline lookup yields CDR1 SQVTM and CDR2 ANQGSEA. The CDR3 is made up of 13 amino acids. The ends were cut back, 4 bases at V and 3 bases at J, with 12 bases in the middle. The CDR3, as DNA: TGCAGCGTTGTTGAAGGTGAGGACTATGGCTACACCTTC. Translated: CSVVEGEDYGYTF.

The chain carries TRBV28 and TRBJ2-5; D call uncertain. The length of the CDR3 is 14 residues. The V gene lost 3 bases and the J gene lost 5 bases, with 13 bases spanning the gap. The germline V gene encodes CDR1 MDHEN and CDR2 SYDVKM. The CDR3 nucleotides read TGTGCCAGCAGTTTGGAAGGGTCGGCGGAGACCCAGTACTTC. It specifies CASSLEGSAETQYF.

This clonotype was counted only a few times. This sequence joins TRBV27 and TRBJ2-3; 7 bases align to TRBD2. V trimming: 2 bases; J trimming: 1 base; junction bases outside the gene matches: 3. In germline, CDR1 is MNHEY, CDR2 SMNVEV (reference sequence). The CDR3 contains 15 residues. The DNA for the CDR3 is TGTGCCAGCAGTTTAGCGCTAGCGGGCACAGATACGCAGTATTTT. This translates into CASSLALAGTDTQYF.

The CDR3 reads CASSSRGTVLTDTQYF. The DNA for the CDR3 is TGTGCCAGCAGCTCTCGCGGGACAGTTCTCACGGATACGCAGTATTTT. The V and J genes are TRBV13 and TRBJ2-3; D is perhaps TRBD1 (7 bases). Germline V lookup: CDR1 PRHDT, CDR2 FYEKMQ (reference sequence). V lost 4 bases and J lost 6, with 20 bases in between. The CDR3 totals 16 residues.

This clonotype was detected only once. As DNA, the CDR3 is TGTGCCAGCAGCGTAGGGGGGAGCTTTTACACTGAAGCTTTCTTT. Its protein product is CASSVGGSFYTEAFF. The genes are TRBV9 and TRBJ1-1, with D maybe TRBD1 (5 bases). Germline V CDR1 and CDR2: SGDLS, YYNGEE. The V and J ends lost 0 bases and 3 bases respectively, with 12 bases between them. The CDR3 spans 15 residues.

The rearrangement uses TRBV12-3 or TRBV12-4 and TRBJ1-1, with 11 positions matching TRBD1. The CDR3 is 16 residues long. V lost 6 bases and J lost 3; bases outside the gene matches: 9. In DNA form, the CDR3 reads TGTGCCAGCAGCCTTGGACAGGGGGCTGTAGACACTGAAGCTTTCTTT. Protein sequence: CASSLGQGAVDTEAFF.

The rearrangement joins TRBV4-1 to TRBJ2-3; 9 positions match TRBD2. V gave up 5 bases and J gave up 0 bases; unmatched junction bases: 6. The CDR3 sequence is 16 residues long. The V gene's germline CDR1 is MGHRA and CDR2 YSYEKL. Here the CDR3 reads CASSERLAVSTDTQYF. The DNA of the CDR3 is TGCGCCAGCAGCGAGCGACTAGCGGTGAGCACAGATACGCAGTATTTT.

The rearrangement joins TRBV5-1 to TRBJ2-7, with a weak D call TRBD1 (6 bases). The germline V gene encodes CDR1 SGHRS and CDR2 YFSETQ. The CDR3 is made up of 15 amino acids. Between the trimmed V and J ends, which lost 6 bases and 0 bases, there was a span of 16 bases. CDR3 loop: CASKGSTGSSYEQYF. CDR3 DNA: TGCGCCAGCAAGGGGTCTACAGGGAGCTCCTACGAGCAGTACTTC. The full variable domain, its missing parts supplied by reference TRBV5-1 and TRBJ2-7, is KAGVTQTPRYLIKTRGQQVTLSCSPISGHRSVSWYQQTPGQGLQFLFEYFSETQRNKGNFPGRFSGRQFSNSRSEMNVSTLELGDSALYLCASKGSTGSSYEQYFGPGTRLTVT.

V and J are TRBV5-1 and TRBJ1-2, with D maybe TRBD1 (6 bases). This CDR3 is 16 amino acids long. Trimming cost V 4 bases and J 2 bases, with 18 bases left between them. The V gene's germline CDR1 is SGHRS and CDR2 YFSETQ. CDR3 in amino acids: CASSAKGGSPNYGYTF. CDR3 DNA: TGCGCCAGCAGCGCTAAAGGGGGAAGTCCGAACTATGGCTACACCTTC.

This clonotype appeared a single time. The CDR3 coding sequence is TGTGCCTGGACTCGCCTGAGAGGGGAAGCTTTCTTT. This sequence encodes CAWTRLRGEAFF. The chain is built from TRBV30 and TRBJ1-1; D is ambiguous. This CDR3 contains 12 residues. The germline V gene encodes CDR1 GTSNPN and CDR2 SVGIG (reference sequence). V lost 4 bases and J 8 bases, leaving 14 bases between the germline ends. Variable domain in full (rest from reference TRBV30 and TRBJ1-1): SQTIHQWPATLVQPVGSPLSLECTVEGTSNPNLYWYRQAAGRGLQLLFYSVGIGQISSEVPQNLSASRPQDRQFILSSKKLLLSDSGFYLCAWTRLRGEAFFGQGTRLTVV.

The gene calls are TRBV18 and TRBJ1-5; D ambiguous. Germline values: CDR1 KGHSH, CDR2 LQKENI. Trimming removed 3 bases at V and 11 bases at J, with 14 bases between. The CDR3 runs to 13 residues. The CDR3 nucleotides are TGTGCCAGCTCACCGCCCCTGGCCGCGTCCCAGCATTTT. As protein: CASSPPLAASQHF.

With regard to this clonotype: The junction departs from the called germline gene at one end, perhaps through a read error. The rearrangement joins TRBV29-1 to TRBJ1-2; 10 nucleotides align to TRBD1. CDR1 and CDR2 (germline): SQVTM, ANQGSEA. This CDR3 spans 13 amino acids. The CDR3 nucleotides are TGCAGCGTCGGCAATTCCGGGACAGGGGCCAGCGCCTTC. Translation gives CSVGNSGTGASAF.

The chain links TRBV3-1 to TRBJ2-1; TRBD2 matches 10 bases. Germline loops: CDR1 LGHDT, CDR2 YNNKEL (reference sequence). V shed 5 bases, J shed 7 bases, and the junction held 17 bases outside the gene matches. The CDR3 runs to 18 residues. The CDR3 protein is CASSESGRAALFGNEQFF. The CDR3 coding sequence is TGTGCCAGCAGCGAAAGCGGGAGGGCCGCTCTATTTGGGAATGAGCAGTTCTTC.